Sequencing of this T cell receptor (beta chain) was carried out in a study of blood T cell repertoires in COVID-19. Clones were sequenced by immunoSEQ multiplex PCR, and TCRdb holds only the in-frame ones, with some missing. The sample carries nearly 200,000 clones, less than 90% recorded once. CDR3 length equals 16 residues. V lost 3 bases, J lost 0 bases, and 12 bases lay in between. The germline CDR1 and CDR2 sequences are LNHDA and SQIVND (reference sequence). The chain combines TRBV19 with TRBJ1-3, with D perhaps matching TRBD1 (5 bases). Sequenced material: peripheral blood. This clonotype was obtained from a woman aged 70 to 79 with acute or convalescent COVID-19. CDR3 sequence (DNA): TGTGCCAGTAGTATCCTTGGACAAAACTCTGGAAACACCATATATTTT. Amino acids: CASSILGQNSGNTIYF. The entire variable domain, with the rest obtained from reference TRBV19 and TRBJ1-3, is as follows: DGGITQSPKYLFRKEGQNVTLSCEQNLNHDAMYWYRQDPGQGLRLIYYSQIVNDFQKGDIAEGYSVSREKKESFPLTVTSAQKNPTAFYLCASSILGQNSGNTIYFGEGSWLTVV.